The 21 T cell receptor beta chains listed next were all sequenced from one sample in a study of blood T cells in healthy people across ages. PCR was performed a second time for roughly 7 to 11 cycles using a sample-barcoded 5' primer and a J-beta primer mix. TCRdb re-analysed the 5' RACE reads in MiXCR, keeping a single row per CDR3 protein. This table has almost 300,000 distinct CDR3 sequences, roughly 26% appearing once. The specimen sequenced was blood. Receptors originate from an older woman in good health.

This clonotype has at least ten counts. V is TRBV7-9 and J is TRBJ2-3; 7 bases map to TRBD2. CDR3 length: 15 amino acids. With 5 bases clipped from V and 1 base from J, the junction kept 6 bases outside the gene matches. Germline V gives CDR1 SEHNR, CDR2 FQNEAQ (reference sequence). CDR3 protein: CASSPRSGGTDTQYF. The CDR3, as DNA: TGTGCCAGCAGCCCCCGGAGCGGGGGCACAGATACGCAGTATTTT. Variable domain in full (rest from reference TRBV7-9 and TRBJ2-3): DTGVSQNPRHKITKRGQNVTFRCDPISEHNRLYWYRQTLGQGPEFLTYFQNEAQLEKSRLLSDRFSAERPKGSFSTLEIQRTEQGDSAMYLCASSPRSGGTDTQYFGPGTRLTVL.

This clonotype has only a few counts. The V and J genes are TRBV20-1 and TRBJ2-1; TRBD2 matches 13 bases. The germline gives CDR1 DFQATT, CDR2 SNEGSKA (reference sequence). J gave up 2 bases and V 1 base, and 2 bases lay outside the gene matches. The CDR3 runs 16 residues. The DNA for the CDR3 is TGCAGTGCTAGAGCAACTAGCGGGAGGGCCTACAATGAGCAGTTCTTC. It specifies CSARATSGRAYNEQFF.

This chain links TRBV3-1 with TRBJ2-5; D is possibly TRBD1 (5 bases). The V end was cut by 2 bases, the J end by 0 bases, with 16 bases between. The CDR3 is made up of 17 amino acids. Germline V gene data show CDR1 as LGHDT and CDR2 as YNNKEL (reference sequence). The CDR3 nucleotides read TGTGCCAGCAGCCAAAGTACGACAGACTCGTACCAAGAGACCCAGTACTTC. It encodes CASSQSTTDSYQETQYF.

This chain uses TRBV9 with TRBJ2-7; no firm D call. The DNA end lines up better with TRBJ2-1; the J call may be wrong. CDR3 length: 17 residues. Germline-derived CDR1 and CDR2 are SGDLS and YYNGEE. DNA of the CDR3: TGTGCCAGCAGCGTAGCCCCCAGCCTGGACCTTCACAATGAGCAGTTCTTC. This encodes CASSVAPSLDLHNEQFF.

This clonotype was detected a few times. The chain combines TRBV7-3 with TRBJ2-5, with 8 bases fitting TRBD1. Per the germline V gene, CDR1 is SGHTA and CDR2 is FQGTGA. The J segment lost 5 bases and the V segment lost 8 bases, leaving 10 bases of the junction unmatched. This CDR3 comprises 14 residues. The CDR3 region is CASAGGPGGETQYF. The CDR3, as DNA: TGTGCCAGCGCCGGGGGCCCAGGGGGCGAGACCCAGTACTTC.

The chain carries TRBV4-2 and TRBJ1-2; a possible D gene is TRBD1 (5 bases). Germline CDR1 LGHNA, CDR2 YNFKEQ. This CDR3 region has 15 residues. Trimming cost V 0 bases and J 2 bases, with 10 bases left between them. In DNA, the CDR3 is TGTGCCAGCAGCCAAGATGCAGGGAGCAACTATGGCTACACCTTC. Translation gives CASSQDAGSNYGYTF.

V is TRBV27 and J is TRBJ2-5, with D uncertain. This CDR3 has 13 amino acids. The V end lost 6 bases, the J end lost 5 bases, and 13 bases lay between the germline ends. Germline V gene sequence: CDR1 MNHEY, CDR2 SMNVEV (reference sequence). CDR3 nucleotide sequence: TGTGCCAGCAGCCGCTTGGACCGGGAGACCCAGTACTTC. Amino acids: CASSRLDRETQYF.

The table lists this clonotype with a few counts. The chain links TRBV20-1 to TRBJ2-1, with unresolved D. The CDR3 totals 12 residues. The V gene's germline CDR1 is DFQATT and CDR2 SNEGSKA (reference sequence). The CDR3 region has the DNA TGCAGCTTCAAGATCGGTAACAATGAGCAGTTCTTC. Translating it yields CSFKIGNNEQFF.

This chain joins TRBV2 and TRBJ1-5, with D possibly TRBD1 on 5 matching bases. V lost 5 bases and J lost 6, with 20 bases in between. Per the germline V gene, CDR1 is SNHLY and CDR2 is FYNNEI. CDR3 length equals 16 residues. The CDR3 DNA sequence: TGTGCCAGCAGTCCCCTTGGGAGGGGAGGAATTCAGCCCCAGCATTTT. This sequence encodes CASSPLGRGGIQPQHF.

The chain has TRBV12-5 and TRBJ2-1; a possible D gene is TRBD2 (8 bases). V was pared by 2 bases and J by 4 bases, with 12 bases between. This CDR3 is built from 15 residues. Germline values: CDR1 LGHNT, CDR2 FRNRAP. Here the CDR3 DNA reads TGTGCTAGTGGTTTGCGGGAGGGGGCATACAATGAGCAGTTCTTC. This translates into CASGLREGAYNEQFF.

This clonotype occurred a few times. Written as DNA, the CDR3 is TGTGCCAGCAGCTTAGCCGTCATCAATGAGCAGTTCTTC. It codes for CASSLAVINEQFF. The chain links TRBV13 to TRBJ2-1; D call uncertain. Trimming pared 1 base from V and 6 bases from J, leaving 7 bases between. The V gene's germline CDR1 is PRHDT and CDR2 FYEKMQ (reference sequence). The CDR3 is 13 amino acids.

The rearrangement joins TRBV28 to TRBJ2-5; tentative D call: TRBD2 (7 bases). The CDR3 is 15 residues long. V was clipped by 1 base and J by 5 bases, with 14 bases between them. The germline gives CDR1 MDHEN, CDR2 SYDVKM. CDR3 sequence: CASSLLGGGSETQYF. The CDR3 DNA follows: TGTGCCAGCAGTTTATTAGGCGGGGGCTCGGAGACCCAGTACTTC.

The chain is built from TRBV7-9 and TRBJ2-3; D is undetermined. The germline V and J ends were trimmed by 5 bases and 5 bases, with 8 bases remaining between them. The CDR3 totals 12 residues. Per germline, CDR1 SEHNR and CDR2 FQNEAQ (reference sequence). As DNA, the CDR3 is TGTGCCAGCAGCCCAAATTTAGATACGCAGTATTTT. Translated: CASSPNLDTQYF.

This clonotype has more than one count but fewer than ten. The V gene is TRBV27, the J gene TRBJ1-6, with 9 bases lining up with TRBD1. V trimming: 8 bases; J trimming: 14 bases; junction bases outside the gene matches: 10. The CDR3 has 13 amino acids. Looked up from germline, CDR1 is MNHEY and CDR2 is SMNVEV (reference sequence). CDR3 sequence reads: CASEGQGPRALHF. CDR3 in DNA: TGTGCCAGCGAGGGACAGGGCCCTCGCGCCCTCCACTTT.

This clonotype was detected ten times or more. The rearrangement links TRBV3-1 to TRBJ2-7; 13 bases match TRBD2. J lost 7 bases, V lost 4 bases, and 7 bases had no gene match. This CDR3 region has 15 residues. Per germline, CDR1 LGHDT and CDR2 YNNKEL (reference sequence). The CDR3 here is CASSLAGTSGMEQYF. DNA of the CDR3: TGTGCCAGCAGCCTAGCCGGGACTAGCGGGATGGAGCAGTACTTC.

This clonotype has just a few counts. The J gene is TRBJ1-3, the V gene TRBV12-3 or TRBV12-4; no reliable D call. This CDR3 is built from 15 residues. Trimming shortened V by 6 bases and J by 0 bases, and 12 bases separated the two germline ends. CDR3 in amino acids: CASSLGVSSGNTIYF. The CDR3 coding sequence is TGTGCCAGCAGCCTCGGGGTCTCCTCTGGAAACACCATATATTTT.

The chain uses TRBV3-1 and TRBJ1-2; weak D call: TRBD1 (5 bases). V lost 4 bases and J lost 3, with 21 bases in between. Per the germline V gene, CDR1 is LGHDT and CDR2 is YNNKEL (reference sequence). This CDR3 has 17 residues. The CDR3, as DNA: TGTGCCAGCAGCCCATATGGTAGGGGAATGTATGACTATGGCTACACCTTC. This encodes CASSPYGRGMYDYGYTF.

This sequence joins TRBV10-3 and TRBJ2-7; D might be TRBD1 or TRBD2, each matching 7 bases. CDR3 length equals 13 residues. Trimming cost V 11 bases and J 2 bases, with 16 bases left between them. Germline lookup yields CDR1 ENHRY and CDR2 SYGVKD. This chain's CDR3 is CAGSGGATYEQYF. In DNA form, the CDR3 reads TGTGCCGGATCAGGGGGGGCGACCTACGAGCAGTACTTC.

The table lists this clonotype with a few counts. The chain recombines TRBV29-1 with TRBJ1-3; D perhaps matches TRBD1 (6 bases). The CDR3 contains 14 residues. Germline V lookup: CDR1 SQVTM, CDR2 ANQGSEA. The V end lost 5 bases, the J end lost 0 bases, and 11 bases lay between the germline ends. DNA for the CDR3: TGCAGCGTTTCTGACAGGAACTCTGGAAACACCATATATTTT. Translation gives CSVSDRNSGNTIYF.

The CDR3, as DNA: TGTGCCAGCAGCTACGGGACACCTTCTCTTTACGAGCAGTACTTC. Protein: CASSYGTPSLYEQYF. The chain employs TRBV3-1 and TRBJ2-5, with D perhaps TRBD1 (6 bases). The J call is uncertain, as TRBJ2-7 better fits the DNA end. The germline V gene has CDR1 LGHDT and CDR2 YNNKEL (reference sequence). The CDR3 covers 15 residues.

The rearrangement joins TRBV5-1 to TRBJ2-3, with 11 bases that match TRBD2. CDR1 and CDR2 (germline): SGHRS, YFSETQ. V was clipped by 4 bases and J by 6 bases; unmatched bases: 13. The CDR3 loop spans 17 amino acids. DNA of the CDR3: TGCGCCAGCAGCGCCCGACTAGCGGGGAGCCTCAAGGATACGCAGTATTTT. This codes for CASSARLAGSLKDTQYF.